This TCR beta chain was retrieved from a study of blood T cell repertoires in COVID-19. Method: immunoSEQ multiplex PCR; TCRdb's copy keeps in-frame clones and lacks some. This sample has over 55,000 clones, with approximately 85% found just once. CDR3 length: 15 amino acids. Trimming removed 5 bases from V and 7 bases from J; junction bases left unmatched: 5. Germline V gene data show CDR1 as MNHEY and CDR2 as SMNVEV (reference sequence). This clone showed up just a few times. The origin of this receptor is a man over 45 with acute or convalescent COVID-19. Sequenced material: peripheral blood. J is TRBJ1-6 and V is TRBV27, with 10 bases aligning to TRBD1. CDR3 DNA sequence: TGTGCCAGCAGTCCCTGGGGACAGGGGAATTCACCCCTCCACTTT. Translating gives CASSPWGQGNSPLHF.